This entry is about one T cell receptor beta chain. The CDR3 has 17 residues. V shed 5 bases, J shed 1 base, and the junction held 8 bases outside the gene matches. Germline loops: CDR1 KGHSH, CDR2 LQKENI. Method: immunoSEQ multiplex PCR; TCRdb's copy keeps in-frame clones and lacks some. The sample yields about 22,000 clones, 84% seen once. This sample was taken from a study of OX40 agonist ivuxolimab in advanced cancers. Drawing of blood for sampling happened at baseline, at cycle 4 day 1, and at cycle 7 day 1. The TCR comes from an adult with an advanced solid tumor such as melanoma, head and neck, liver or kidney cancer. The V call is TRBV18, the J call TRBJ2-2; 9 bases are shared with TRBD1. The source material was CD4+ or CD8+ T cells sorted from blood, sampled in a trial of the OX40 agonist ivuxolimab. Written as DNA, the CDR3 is TGTGCCAGCTCATTCCGTCCGGGACAGGGGAACACCGGGGAGCTGTTTTTT. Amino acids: CASSFRPGQGNTGELFF. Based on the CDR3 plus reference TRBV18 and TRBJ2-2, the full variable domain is NAGVMQNPRHLVRRRGQEARLRCSPMKGHSHVYWYRQLPEEGLKFMVYLQKENIIDESGMPKERFSAEFPKEGPSILRIQQVVRGDSAAYFCASSFRPGQGNTGELFFGEGSRLTVL.